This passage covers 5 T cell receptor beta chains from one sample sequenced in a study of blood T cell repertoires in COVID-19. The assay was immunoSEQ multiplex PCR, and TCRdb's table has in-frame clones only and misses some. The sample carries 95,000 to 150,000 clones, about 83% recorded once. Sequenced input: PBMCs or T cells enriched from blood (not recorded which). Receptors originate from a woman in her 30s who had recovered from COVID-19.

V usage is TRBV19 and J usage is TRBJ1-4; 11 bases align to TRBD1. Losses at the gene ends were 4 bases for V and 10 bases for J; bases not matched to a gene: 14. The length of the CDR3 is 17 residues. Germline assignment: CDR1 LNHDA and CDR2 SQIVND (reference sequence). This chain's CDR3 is CASSTATTGQGGRKLFF. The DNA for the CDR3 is TGTGCCAGTAGTACCGCAACAACGGGACAGGGGGGTCGAAAACTGTTTTTT. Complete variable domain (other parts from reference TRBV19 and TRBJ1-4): DGGITQSPKYLFRKEGQNVTLSCEQNLNHDAMYWYRQDPGQGLRLIYYSQIVNDFQKGDIAEGYSVSREKKESFPLTVTSAQKNPTAFYLCASSTATTGQGGRKLFFGSGTQLSVL.

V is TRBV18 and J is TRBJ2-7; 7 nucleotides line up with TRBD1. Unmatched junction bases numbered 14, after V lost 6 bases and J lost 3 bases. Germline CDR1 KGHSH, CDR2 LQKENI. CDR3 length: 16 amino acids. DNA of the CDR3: TGTGCCAGCTCCCCAGGGGGTGGACAGGTGGGCTACGAGCAGTACTTC. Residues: CASSPGGGQVGYEQYF. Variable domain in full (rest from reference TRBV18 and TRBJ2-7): NAGVMQNPRHLVRRRGQEARLRCSPMKGHSHVYWYRQLPEEGLKFMVYLQKENIIDESGMPKERFSAEFPKEGPSILRIQQVVRGDSAAYFCASSPGGGQVGYEQYFGPGTRLTVT.

The DNA of the CDR3 is TGTGCCAGCAGCTTTATGAACGCAGGGGACGCTGGCTACACCTTC. It yields the protein CASSFMNAGDAGYTF. This sequence joins TRBV7-2 and TRBJ1-2, with D possibly matching TRBD1 (6 bases). In germline, CDR1 is SGHTA, CDR2 FQGNSA. Trimming took 3 bases from V and 7 from J, leaving 18 bases between them. The CDR3 runs to 15 residues.

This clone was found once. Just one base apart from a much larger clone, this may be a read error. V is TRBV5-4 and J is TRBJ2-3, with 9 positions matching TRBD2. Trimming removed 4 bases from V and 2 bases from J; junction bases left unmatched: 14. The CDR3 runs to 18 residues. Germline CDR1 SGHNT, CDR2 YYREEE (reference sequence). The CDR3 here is CASSRRGGRARDTDTQYF. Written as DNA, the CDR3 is TGTGCCAGCAGCCGGCGGGGCGGGAGGGCCAGGGACACAGATACGCAGTATTTT.

CDR3 amino acids: CAISEGTAFYEQYF. CDR3 coding DNA: TGTGCCATCAGTGAGGGGACAGCTTTCTACGAGCAGTACTTC. The J gene is TRBJ2-7, the V gene TRBV10-3; 7 bases align to TRBD1. CDR1 is ENHRY and CDR2 is SYGVKD in the germline V gene. The CDR3 runs 14 residues. V was clipped by 2 bases and J by 3 bases; unmatched bases: 4.